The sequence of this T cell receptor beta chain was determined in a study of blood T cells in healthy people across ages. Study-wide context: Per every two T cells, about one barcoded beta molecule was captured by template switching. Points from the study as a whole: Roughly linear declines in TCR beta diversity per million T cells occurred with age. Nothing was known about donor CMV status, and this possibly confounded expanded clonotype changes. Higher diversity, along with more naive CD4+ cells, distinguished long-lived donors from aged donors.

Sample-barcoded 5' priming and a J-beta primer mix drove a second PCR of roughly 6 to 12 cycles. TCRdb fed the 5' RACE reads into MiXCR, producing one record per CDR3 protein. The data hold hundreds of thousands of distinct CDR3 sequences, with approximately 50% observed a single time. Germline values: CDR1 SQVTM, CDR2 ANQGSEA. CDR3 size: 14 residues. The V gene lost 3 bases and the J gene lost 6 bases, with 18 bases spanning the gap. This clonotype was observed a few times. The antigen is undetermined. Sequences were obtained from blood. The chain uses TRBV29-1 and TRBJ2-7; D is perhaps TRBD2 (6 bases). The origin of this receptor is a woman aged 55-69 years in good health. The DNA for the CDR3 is TGCAGCGTTGAGGGGACTCGAGGGAAGTCCGAGCAGTACTTC. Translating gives CSVEGTRGKSEQYF.